These 9 T cell receptor beta chains share one sample of origin, sequenced in a study of OX40 agonist ivuxolimab in advanced cancers. Produced via immunoSEQ multiplex PCR; TCRdb's table is partial and in-frame only. The profile shows over 50,000 clones, more than 65% of them singletons. Sequenced here: CD4+ or CD8+ T cells sorted from blood, sampled in a trial of the OX40 agonist ivuxolimab. The source is an adult with an advanced solid tumor such as melanoma, head and neck, liver or kidney cancer.

J is TRBJ2-2 and V is TRBV11-2; D possibly matches TRBD1 or TRBD2 (5 bases each). Germline assignment: CDR1 SGHAT and CDR2 FQNNGV. The CDR3 consists of 13 residues. The V gene lost 3 bases and the J gene lost 5 bases, with 7 bases spanning the gap. CDR3 residues: CASSFGATGELFF. CDR3 coding DNA: TGTGCCAGCAGCTTCGGGGCTACCGGGGAGCTGTTTTTT.

This clone was seen a handful of times. The V and J genes are TRBV5-1 and TRBJ1-1; D possibly corresponds to TRBD1 (5 bases). Per germline, CDR1 SGHRS and CDR2 YFSETQ. V shed 4 bases and J shed 4 bases, with 20 bases lying between them. This CDR3 is 16 amino acids long. Written as DNA, the CDR3 is TGCGCCAGCAGCCTGAGTACAACGGTGGGGACCACTGAAGCTTTCTTT. This codes for CASSLSTTVGTTEAFF.

This rearrangement joins TRBV11-3 to TRBJ2-5, with 9 bases lining up with TRBD2. Germline CDR1 is SGHNT and CDR2 is YENEEA. CDR3 length equals 14 residues. The V segment lost 5 bases and the J segment 1 base; nucleotides outside the gene matches: 2. The CDR3: CASSETSGQETQYF. DNA of the CDR3: TGTGCCAGCAGCGAGACTAGCGGCCAAGAGACCCAGTACTTC.

The genes are TRBV7-9 and TRBJ2-4; TRBD1 might be the D (5 bases). The CDR3 extends over 14 amino acids. Trimming cost V 1 base and J 8 bases, with 12 bases left between them. The germline V gene encodes CDR1 SEHNR and CDR2 FQNEAQ (reference sequence). The CDR3 DNA reads as TGTGCCAGCAGCTTAGACACGGCCAGGGACATTCAGTACTTC. Translating gives CASSLDTARDIQYF. The whole variable domain, filled in from reference TRBV7-9 and TRBJ2-4, reads DTGVSQNPRHKITKRGQNVTFRCDPISEHNRLYWYRQTLGQGPEFLTYFQNEAQLEKSRLLSDRFSAERPKGSFSTLEIQRTEQGDSAMYLCASSLDTARDIQYFGAGTRLSVL.

This clone was seen just once. CDR3 protein: CASSQGQGSNTEAFF. The CDR3 DNA reads TGTGCCAGCAGCCAAGGACAGGGGTCGAACACTGAAGCTTTCTTT. V and J are TRBV14 and TRBJ1-1, with 8 bases that match TRBD1. The junction had 2 bases not matched to a gene; V was cut back by 1 base and J by 1 base. The CDR3 runs 15 residues. Germline assignment: CDR1 SGHDN and CDR2 FVKESK.

This clone was seen just once. This chain joins TRBV28 and TRBJ1-1, with 8 bases aligning to TRBD1. Germline V gene lookup returns CDR1 MDHEN and CDR2 SYDVKM. V gave up 2 bases and J gave up 0 bases; unmatched junction bases: 5. This CDR3 comprises 16 residues. CDR3 in DNA: TGTGCCAGCAGTTTACAGGGGGCCTTTTTGAACACTGAAGCTTTCTTT. Translated, it gives CASSLQGAFLNTEAFF.

This clone was picked up one time. The J gene is TRBJ1-5, the V gene TRBV6-6; perhaps TRBD1 as D (6 bases). This CDR3 has 15 amino acids. V was trimmed by 7 bases and J by 2 bases, leaving 15 bases between them. In germline, CDR1 is MNHNY, CDR2 SVGAGI (reference sequence). The DNA for the CDR3 is TGTGCCAGCAACAACGGGGGCGTAGGCAATCAGCCCCAGCATTTT. Protein: CASNNGGVGNQPQHF.

This clone was recorded only once. This sequence joins TRBV21-1 and TRBJ1-3; TRBD1, the D gene given by the table, was not confirmed from the DNA. TRBV21-1 is listed as a pseudogene. The CDR3 runs to 18 residues. The CDR3 reads CASRNRTGVLLSGNTIYF. The CDR3 DNA follows: TGTGCCAGCAGAAACAGGACAGGGGTCCTACTCTCTGGAAACACCATATATTTT.

This chain uses TRBV7-9 with TRBJ2-1; 8 bases line up with TRBD2. The CDR3 has 16 residues. V lost 5 bases and J lost 0; bases outside the gene matches: 6. Germline-derived CDR1 and CDR2 are SEHNR and FQNEAQ (reference sequence). Here the CDR3 DNA reads TGTGCCAGCAGCCCTCTAGCGGGCACCTCCTACAATGAGCAGTTCTTC. Protein: CASSPLAGTSYNEQFF.